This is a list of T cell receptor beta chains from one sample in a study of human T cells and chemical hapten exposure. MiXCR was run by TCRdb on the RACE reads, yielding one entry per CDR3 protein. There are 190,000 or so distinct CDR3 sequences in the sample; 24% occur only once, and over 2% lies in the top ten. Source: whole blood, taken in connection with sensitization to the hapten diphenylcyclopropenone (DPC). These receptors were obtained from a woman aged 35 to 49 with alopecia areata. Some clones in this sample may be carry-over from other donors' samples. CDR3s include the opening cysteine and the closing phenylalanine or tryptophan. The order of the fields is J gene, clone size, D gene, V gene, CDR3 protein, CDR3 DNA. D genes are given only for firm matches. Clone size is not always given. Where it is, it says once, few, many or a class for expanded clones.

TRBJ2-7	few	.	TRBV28	CASRFVYEQYF	TGTGCCAGCAGGTTTGTCTACGAGCAGTACTTC
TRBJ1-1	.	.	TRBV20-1	CSAPRGVNTEAFF	TGCAGTGCCCCGAGGGGGGTGAACACTGAAGCTTTCTTT
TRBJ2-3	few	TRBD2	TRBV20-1	CSARVRLAGSTDTQYF	TGCAGTGCTAGAGTTCGACTAGCGGGTAGCACAGATACGCAGTATTTT
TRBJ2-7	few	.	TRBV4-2	CASSQEPGGIDYEQYF	TGTGCCAGCAGCCAAGAACCAGGCGGGATAGACTACGAGCAGTACTTC
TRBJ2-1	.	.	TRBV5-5	CASSLERGPSNEQFF	TGTGCCAGCAGCTTGGAGCGAGGGCCGAGCAATGAGCAGTTCTTC
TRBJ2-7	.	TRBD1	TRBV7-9	CASSDGGTGFIAYEQYF	TGTGCCAGCAGCGACGGCGGGACAGGGTTTATCGCCTACGAGCAGTACTTC
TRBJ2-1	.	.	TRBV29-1	CSVGPPGTWRPENEQFF	TGCAGCGTTGGCCCACCTGGGACCTGGCGGCCCGAGAATGAGCAGTTCTTC
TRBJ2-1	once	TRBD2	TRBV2	CATQDWRGRALEQFF	TGTGCCACCCAAGACTGGCGCGGGAGGGCCTTGGAGCAGTTCTTC
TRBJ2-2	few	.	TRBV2	CASSEHPANTGELFF	TGTGCCAGCAGTGAACACCCCGCGAACACCGGGGAGCTGTTTTTT
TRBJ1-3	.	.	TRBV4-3	CASSQDPTGTIYF	TGCGCCAGCAGCCAAGATCCCACGGGGACCATATATTTT
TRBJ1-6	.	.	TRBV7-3	CASSSTPGSPLHF	TGTGCCAGCAGCTCTACCCCTGGGTCACCCCTCCACTTT